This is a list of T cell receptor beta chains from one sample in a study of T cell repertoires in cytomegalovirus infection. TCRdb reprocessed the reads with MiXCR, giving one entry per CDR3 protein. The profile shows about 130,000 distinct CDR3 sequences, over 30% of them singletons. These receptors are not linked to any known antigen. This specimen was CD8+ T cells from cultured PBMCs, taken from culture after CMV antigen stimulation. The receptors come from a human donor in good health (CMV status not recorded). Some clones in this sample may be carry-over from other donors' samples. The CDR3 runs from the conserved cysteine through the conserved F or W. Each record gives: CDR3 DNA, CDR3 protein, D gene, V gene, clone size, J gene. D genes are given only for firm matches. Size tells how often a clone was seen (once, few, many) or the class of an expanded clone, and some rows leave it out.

CDR3nt: TGTGCCAGCAGCGTAAGCTCGGTAGCGGGGGTATACGAGCAGTACTTC
CDR3aa: CASSVSSVAGVYEQYF
d_gene: TRBD2
v_gene: TRBV9
abundance: .
j_gene: TRBJ2-7

CDR3nt: TGTGCCATCAGTGAGTCGGCAGCGATTGACGAGCAGTACTTC
CDR3aa: CAISESAAIDEQYF
d_gene: .
v_gene: TRBV10-3
abundance: once
j_gene: TRBJ2-7

CDR3nt: TGTGCCAGCTCACCACTTGACAGGGGTACTGGAAACACCATATATTTT
CDR3aa: CASSPLDRGTGNTIYF
d_gene: TRBD1
v_gene: TRBV18
abundance: few
j_gene: TRBJ1-3

CDR3nt: TGCGCCAGCAGCCTCACGGCGTCTAGAACTAATGAAAAACTGTTTTTT
CDR3aa: CASSLTASRTNEKLFF
d_gene: .
v_gene: TRBV5-1
abundance: .
j_gene: TRBJ1-4

CDR3nt: TGCAGTGCTAGGGCATACAGGGGGCCCGGCACTGAAGCTTTCTTT
CDR3aa: CSARAYRGPGTEAFF
d_gene: TRBD1
v_gene: TRBV20-1
abundance: few
j_gene: TRBJ1-1

CDR3nt: TGTGCCAGCAGTTACGCAAGGGGGAGCAATCAGCCCCAGCATTTT
CDR3aa: CASSYARGSNQPQHF
d_gene: .
v_gene: TRBV6-5
abundance: few
j_gene: TRBJ1-5

CDR3nt: TGTGCCAGCAGCCAAGGACAGCACTACGAGCAGTACTTC
CDR3aa: CASSQGQHYEQYF
d_gene: .
v_gene: TRBV7-6
abundance: .
j_gene: TRBJ2-7

CDR3nt: TGCAGTGCTAGAGACCCGGGGGGCCCATACAATGAGCAGTTCTTC
CDR3aa: CSARDPGGPYNEQFF
d_gene: .
v_gene: TRBV20-1
abundance: once
j_gene: TRBJ2-1

CDR3nt: TGTGCCAGCAGACCGGGACAGGGGTTGCCCGAGCAGTACTTC
CDR3aa: CASRPGQGLPEQYF
d_gene: TRBD1
v_gene: TRBV6-1
abundance: few
j_gene: TRBJ2-7

CDR3nt: TGTGCCAGCAGCTTACGGCCCCCCGGGACTACTAACAATGAGCAGTTCTTC
CDR3aa: CASSLRPPGTTNNEQFF
d_gene: TRBD2
v_gene: TRBV7-4
abundance: few
j_gene: TRBJ2-1

CDR3nt: TGTGCCAGCAGTTCCCACCGGGACAGGGAGGAAGAGCAGTACTTC
CDR3aa: CASSSHRDREEEQYF
d_gene: TRBD1
v_gene: TRBV6-2/TRBV6-3
abundance: few
j_gene: TRBJ2-7

CDR3nt: TGTGCCAGCAGCCTCAGCGGGGGGGACCACGAGCAGTACTTC
CDR3aa: CASSLSGGDHEQYF
d_gene: TRBD2
v_gene: TRBV5-5
abundance: few
j_gene: TRBJ2-7

CDR3nt: TGTGCCAGCAGTTACTCCCGCCCGGGAACCCAAAATTCCTACGAGCAGTACTTC
CDR3aa: CASSYSRPGTQNSYEQYF
d_gene: .
v_gene: TRBV6-6
abundance: few
j_gene: TRBJ2-7

CDR3nt: TGTGCCAGCAGTGAAGCCTACTTTCGTGGAGCGGGGTCATATGGCTACACCTTC
CDR3aa: CASSEAYFRGAGSYGYTF
d_gene: .
v_gene: TRBV2
abundance: .
j_gene: TRBJ1-2

CDR3nt: TGCGCCAGCAGCTTGCTGCGGGCTGGCAATGAGCAGTTCTTC
CDR3aa: CASSLLRAGNEQFF
d_gene: .
v_gene: TRBV5-1
abundance: many
j_gene: TRBJ2-1

CDR3nt: TGTGCCAGCAGCCCAGTATCGAACACTGAAGCTTTCTTT
CDR3aa: CASSPVSNTEAFF
d_gene: .
v_gene: TRBV7-3
abundance: .
j_gene: TRBJ1-1

CDR3nt: TGTGCCAGCAGCTTCCCAGGGGGCCCTGGGGCCAACGTCCTGACTTTC
CDR3aa: CASSFPGGPGANVLTF
d_gene: TRBD1
v_gene: TRBV7-4
abundance: .
j_gene: TRBJ2-6

CDR3nt: TGTGCCAGCAGCCGATTCCGGGACAGGGGAGGCAATGAGCAGTTCTTC
CDR3aa: CASSRFRDRGGNEQFF
d_gene: TRBD1
v_gene: TRBV7-9
abundance: .
j_gene: TRBJ2-1

CDR3nt: TGTGCCAGCAGCACACAGGGCCCTAATTCACCCCTCCACTTT
CDR3aa: CASSTQGPNSPLHF
d_gene: .
v_gene: TRBV12-3/TRBV12-4
abundance: few
j_gene: TRBJ1-6

CDR3nt: TGTGCCAGCAGCTTGGAATACTACGCCAGGGGCTACTCAAGCTCCTACAATGAGCAGTTCTTC
CDR3aa: CASSLEYYARGYSSSYNEQFF
d_gene: .
v_gene: TRBV5-8
abundance: .
j_gene: TRBJ2-1

CDR3nt: TGTGCCAGCAGCGGGATTCCCGGGACGGGGGCGAATCGGAGCATTCAGTACTTC
CDR3aa: CASSGIPGTGANRSIQYF
d_gene: .
v_gene: TRBV5-6
abundance: .
j_gene: TRBJ2-4

CDR3nt: TGCGCCAGCAGTCCGTGGGGAGAACAGGGGGGAGAGACCCAGTACTTC
CDR3aa: CASSPWGEQGGETQYF
d_gene: TRBD1
v_gene: TRBV23-1
abundance: few
j_gene: TRBJ2-5

CDR3nt: TGTGCCAGCAGCTTAGGGGGAAACATTCAGTACTTC
CDR3aa: CASSLGGNIQYF
d_gene: .
v_gene: TRBV11-2
abundance: few
j_gene: TRBJ2-4

CDR3nt: TGCGCCAGCAGCCAACGACAGGGGACCCATGGCTACACCTTC
CDR3aa: CASSQRQGTHGYTF
d_gene: TRBD1
v_gene: TRBV4-1
abundance: .
j_gene: TRBJ1-2

CDR3nt: TGTGCCAGCAGTCCCAATTCGGCCGACGAGCAGTACTTC
CDR3aa: CASSPNSADEQYF
d_gene: .
v_gene: TRBV28
abundance: few
j_gene: TRBJ2-7

CDR3nt: TGCGCCAGCAGCCAGGGTCTACTAGCGGGGGGGATCAATGAGCAGTTCTTC
CDR3aa: CASSQGLLAGGINEQFF
d_gene: TRBD2
v_gene: TRBV4-1
abundance: few
j_gene: TRBJ2-1

CDR3nt: TGTGCCAGCAGCTCCCAAGGTGGGGGGACCCAGTACTTC
CDR3aa: CASSSQGGGTQYF
d_gene: .
v_gene: TRBV7-3
abundance: .
j_gene: TRBJ2-5

CDR3nt: TGTGCCAGCAGCTTAACGGGTGCCCTGCTCATTCGGGGGGTAGCTGGCTACACCTTC
CDR3aa: CASSLTGALLIRGVAGYTF
d_gene: .
v_gene: TRBV7-2
abundance: many
j_gene: TRBJ1-2

CDR3nt: TGTGCCAGCAGCCGGGGGAGGCCCTACGAGCAGTACTTC
CDR3aa: CASSRGRPYEQYF
d_gene: .
v_gene: TRBV28
abundance: few
j_gene: TRBJ2-7

CDR3nt: TGTGCCAGCAGCTTAGTTCACTACGAGCAGTACTTC
CDR3aa: CASSLVHYEQYF
d_gene: .
v_gene: TRBV7-6
abundance: .
j_gene: TRBJ2-7

CDR3nt: TGTGCCAGCACCCAATGGGAGTCTAGCGGGGTCTACGAGCAGTACTTC
CDR3aa: CASTQWESSGVYEQYF
d_gene: TRBD2
v_gene: TRBV7-9
abundance: once
j_gene: TRBJ2-7

CDR3nt: TGTGCCAGCAGCTTAGTTCCACTCTCCGGGGAGCAGTTCTTC
CDR3aa: CASSLVPLSGEQFF
d_gene: .
v_gene: TRBV7-2
abundance: .
j_gene: TRBJ2-1

CDR3nt: TGTGCCAGCAGGACCTACAGAACCACTAATGAAAAACTGTTTTTT
CDR3aa: CASRTYRTTNEKLFF
d_gene: .
v_gene: TRBV6-1
abundance: many
j_gene: TRBJ1-4

CDR3nt: TGCGCCAGCAGTCAATTGTCTTGGGAGGGAGGTAACAATCAGCCCCAGCATTTT
CDR3aa: CASSQLSWEGGNNQPQHF
d_gene: .
v_gene: TRBV23-1
abundance: .
j_gene: TRBJ1-5

CDR3nt: TGTGCCAGCAGCTTTTGGGGGCTAAAAACAGGGGAGAGAGGTGGCTACACCTTC
CDR3aa: CASSFWGLKTGERGGYTF
d_gene: TRBD1
v_gene: TRBV5-4
abundance: .
j_gene: TRBJ1-2

CDR3nt: TGTGCCAGCAGCTACACCGCAGGGGGTGCGACGTACGAGCAGTACTTC
CDR3aa: CASSYTAGGATYEQYF
d_gene: TRBD1
v_gene: TRBV7-2
abundance: medium-sized
j_gene: TRBJ2-7

CDR3nt: TGTGCCAGCAGCTTAGAGACTAGCACAGATACGCAGTATTTT
CDR3aa: CASSLETSTDTQYF
d_gene: .
v_gene: TRBV7-8
abundance: few
j_gene: TRBJ2-3

CDR3nt: TGCGCCAGCAGCCAGGACAGGGGCGCGAACACTGAAGCTTTCTTT
CDR3aa: CASSQDRGANTEAFF
d_gene: TRBD1
v_gene: TRBV4-1
abundance: many
j_gene: TRBJ1-1

CDR3nt: TGCAGTGCTAGTTGGGGGTCCGGGGAGCTGTTTTTT
CDR3aa: CSASWGSGELFF
d_gene: .
v_gene: TRBV20-1
abundance: .
j_gene: TRBJ2-2

CDR3nt: TGTGCCAGTTCAGTGACAGGGGGCACTGAAGCTTTCTTT
CDR3aa: CASSVTGGTEAFF
d_gene: TRBD1
v_gene: TRBV19
abundance: few
j_gene: TRBJ1-1

CDR3nt: TGTGCCAGCAGCCAAGCAGTTTGGACTAGCGGGGGGCCTGGGGAGCTGTTTTTT
CDR3aa: CASSQAVWTSGGPGELFF
d_gene: TRBD2
v_gene: TRBV3-1
abundance: .
j_gene: TRBJ2-2

CDR3nt: TGTGCCAGCAGCTTTAATCGCGGGGGGCCGAATGAGCAGTTCTTC
CDR3aa: CASSFNRGGPNEQFF
d_gene: TRBD2
v_gene: TRBV13
abundance: .
j_gene: TRBJ2-1

CDR3nt: TGTGCCAGCAGTTACGGACGACAGGGTTGGACAGATACGCAGTATTTT
CDR3aa: CASSYGRQGWTDTQYF
d_gene: TRBD1
v_gene: TRBV6-5
abundance: .
j_gene: TRBJ2-3

CDR3nt: TGTGCCAGCAGCTTAGGGAAGGGGCTGTACGAGCAGTACTTC
CDR3aa: CASSLGKGLYEQYF
d_gene: .
v_gene: TRBV7-9
abundance: .
j_gene: TRBJ2-7

CDR3nt: TGTGCCAGCTCACCACCGGACGGCGAAGGGGCCTACGAGCAGTACTTC
CDR3aa: CASSPPDGEGAYEQYF
d_gene: .
v_gene: TRBV18
abundance: many
j_gene: TRBJ2-7

CDR3nt: TGTGCCAGCAGCCTCACAGGGGAAGCTTTCTTT
CDR3aa: CASSLTGEAFF
d_gene: .
v_gene: TRBV6-1
abundance: .
j_gene: TRBJ1-1

CDR3nt: TGTGCCAGCAGCTTAAGGACTAGCGGAACGGAGACCCAGTACTTC
CDR3aa: CASSLRTSGTETQYF
d_gene: TRBD2
v_gene: TRBV7-6
abundance: .
j_gene: TRBJ2-5

CDR3nt: TGTGCTAGTGGTTTGGCTTCCGGGACAGGGACTTACAGAGTCCACAATGAGCAGTTCTTC
CDR3aa: CASGLASGTGTYRVHNEQFF
d_gene: TRBD1
v_gene: TRBV12-5
abundance: .
j_gene: TRBJ2-1

CDR3nt: TGTGCCAGCAGTTACTCCGGGGAAATGAACACTGAAGCTTTCTTT
CDR3aa: CASSYSGEMNTEAFF
d_gene: .
v_gene: TRBV6-6
abundance: .
j_gene: TRBJ1-1

CDR3nt: TGTGCCAGTAGAAGGGAATGGACAGGCACTGAAGCTTTCTTT
CDR3aa: CASRREWTGTEAFF
d_gene: TRBD1
v_gene: TRBV19
abundance: .
j_gene: TRBJ1-1

CDR3nt: TGTGCCAGCAGTTACTCGAGGTCCGGCACAGATACGCAGTATTTT
CDR3aa: CASSYSRSGTDTQYF
d_gene: .
v_gene: TRBV6-5
abundance: few
j_gene: TRBJ2-3

CDR3nt: TGTGCCAGCACCACGGGCGCAGATACGCAGTATTTT
CDR3aa: CASTTGADTQYF
d_gene: .
v_gene: TRBV7-9
abundance: .
j_gene: TRBJ2-3

CDR3nt: TGTGCTAGTGGGGAAGGGACCTACTACCAAGAGACCCAGTACTTC
CDR3aa: CASGEGTYYQETQYF
d_gene: .
v_gene: TRBV12-5
abundance: few
j_gene: TRBJ2-5

CDR3nt: TGCAGTGCTCACAGCCGGGACGATTGGTTCGATACGCAGTATTTT
CDR3aa: CSAHSRDDWFDTQYF
d_gene: .
v_gene: TRBV20-1
abundance: .
j_gene: TRBJ2-3